Below, 22 T cell receptor beta chains from the same sample are listed, as sequenced in a study of blood T cells in healthy people across ages. The authors ran a second PCR of roughly 7 to 11 cycles using a sample-barcoded 5' primer and a J-beta primer mix. In TCRdb, the 5' RACE reads were re-called with MiXCR into one record per CDR3 protein. The profile shows around 1,000,000 distinct CDR3 sequences, almost 25% of them singletons. These data are also associated with another study on T cells of mothers and their children.

Sequenced: blood. These TCRs come from a girl aged 2-15 years in good health.

A single count supports this clonotype. J is TRBJ1-2 and V is TRBV20-1; 8 nucleotides line up with TRBD1. V gave up 5 bases and J gave up 4 bases; unmatched junction bases: 15. The CDR3 runs 16 residues. Germline CDR1 DFQATT, CDR2 SNEGSKA (reference sequence). Here the CDR3 DNA reads TGCAGTGCTCGGAGCGGGAGGACAGGGTCGAGCTATGGCTACACCTTC. This translates into CSARSGRTGSSYGYTF.

This clonotype was detected once. The rearrangement links TRBV20-1 to TRBJ1-1; the D gene is possibly TRBD1 (5 bases). Germline CDR1 DFQATT, CDR2 SNEGSKA (reference sequence). The CDR3 sequence is 14 residues long. Trimming left V 1 base short and J 5 bases short, with 14 bases between. The CDR3 coding sequence is TGCAGTGCTAGAGGGACGGGGGGAAAGACTGAAGCTTTCTTT. Protein: CSARGTGGKTEAFF.

This clonotype was recorded a few times. A read error may be the cause here, since a much bigger clone is one base away. The rearrangement links TRBV28 to TRBJ2-5; 10 bases align to TRBD2. This CDR3 has 15 residues. Per germline, CDR1 MDHEN and CDR2 SYDVKM. This chain's CDR3 is CPSSSGLADQETQYF. The CDR3 nucleotides are TGTCCCAGCAGTTCCGGACTAGCGGATCAGGAGACCCAGTACTTC.

This clonotype showed up just a few times. This chain uses TRBV14 with TRBJ2-1, with 9 bases identical to TRBD2. The junction had 4 bases not matched to a gene; V was cut back by 2 bases and J by 5 bases. Germline V gene lookup returns CDR1 SGHDN and CDR2 FVKESK. The CDR3 is 15 residues long. The CDR3 spells CASSQLAGENNEQFF. The CDR3 DNA is TGTGCCAGCAGCCAATTAGCGGGGGAAAACAATGAGCAGTTCTTC.

This clonotype was detected only a few times. V gene TRBV4-3 combines with J gene TRBJ1-4; maybe TRBD1 (6 bases). Deletions cut 1 base from V and 4 bases from J, with 10 bases between. The CDR3 length is 15 residues. The germline gives CDR1 LGHNA, CDR2 YSLEER. The CDR3 DNA sequence: TGCGCCAGCAGCCAAGTTGGGACACGTAATGAAAAACTGTTTTTT. It codes for CASSQVGTRNEKLFF.

The chain uses TRBV6-2 or TRBV6-3 and TRBJ1-2; the D gene is possibly TRBD1 (5 bases). The germline V and J ends were trimmed by 9 bases and 3 bases, with 8 bases remaining between them. The CDR3 is 11 residues long. CDR1 is MNHEY and CDR2 is SVGEGT in the germline V gene. This CDR3 reads CASRTYYGYTF. CDR3 DNA sequence: TGTGCCAGTCGGACATACTATGGCTACACCTTC.

This clonotype was found a few times. This chain links TRBV20-1 with TRBJ2-3; TRBD2 matches at 7 bases. Germline CDR1 is DFQATT and CDR2 is SNEGSKA (reference sequence). The CDR3 contains 15 residues. J lost 2 bases, V lost 1 base, and 6 bases had no gene match. This CDR3 is CSARALAEFTDTQYF. The CDR3 DNA follows: TGCAGTGCTAGAGCCCTAGCGGAGTTCACAGATACGCAGTATTTT.

In its sample, this clonotype was seen a few times. The chain couples TRBV12-3 or TRBV12-4 to TRBJ1-1; D is undetermined. Trimming removed 4 bases at V and 11 bases at J, with 11 bases between. This CDR3 has 11 residues. The CDR3 DNA follows: TGTGCCAGCAGTTCCGAAACGGGCGCTTTCTTT. It is translated as CASSSETGAFF.

This clonotype occurred a few times. The chain combines TRBV20-1 with TRBJ1-2; D gene unclear. V lost 3 bases to trimming and J lost 8 bases, with 10 bases between them. The CDR3 consists of 11 residues. Germline loops: CDR1 DFQATT, CDR2 SNEGSKA (reference sequence). The CDR3 sequence is CSARVASGYTF. The CDR3 region has the DNA TGCAGTGCTAGGGTCGCTAGCGGCTACACCTTC.

The chain uses TRBV7-8 and TRBJ2-5; the D gene is possibly TRBD1 (8 bases). The end of the DNA is better explained by TRBJ2-7, so the J call may be wrong. The length of the CDR3 is 14 residues. The germline gives CDR1 SGHVS, CDR2 FQNEAQ. DNA of the CDR3: TGTGCCAGCAGCTACAGGGGGGGAAGGTACGAGCAGTACTTC. Residues: CASSYRGGRYEQYF.

This clonotype was seen more than once but under ten times. The chain joins TRBV3-1 to TRBJ2-5; no reliable D call. CDR1 LGHDT and CDR2 YNNKEL come from the germline V gene (reference sequence). The CDR3 spans 15 residues. Trimming removed 0 bases at V and 7 bases at J, with 15 bases between. CDR3 region: CASSQDPVAPGTQYF. The DNA of the CDR3 is TGTGCCAGCAGCCAAGATCCGGTCGCTCCGGGGACCCAGTACTTC.

The chain links TRBV29-1 to TRBJ2-5; 10 bases agree with TRBD2. This CDR3 comprises 18 residues. Germline CDR1 SQVTM, CDR2 ANQGSEA. The V segment lost 0 bases and the J segment 2 bases; nucleotides outside the gene matches: 12. This chain's CDR3 is CSVEESWASGSSQETQYF. In DNA form, the CDR3 reads TGCAGCGTTGAAGAGTCTTGGGCTAGCGGGAGTTCTCAAGAGACCCAGTACTTC.

CDR3 in DNA: TGTGCCAGCAGCCCCGAAACTAGCTTCGAGCAGTACTTC. This sequence encodes CASSPETSFEQYF. The V and J genes are TRBV14 and TRBJ2-7, with D perhaps matching TRBD2 (6 bases). This CDR3 spans 13 amino acids. Trimming cost V 4 bases and J 6 bases, with 13 bases left between them. Germline V CDR1 and CDR2: SGHDN, FVKESK.

This clonotype was recorded a few times. The V gene is TRBV20-1, the J gene TRBJ1-1, with D unclear. CDR1 is DFQATT, CDR2 SNEGSKA, per germline (reference sequence). There are 13 residues in the CDR3. With 0 bases removed from V and 7 bases from J, the gap between germline ends came to 12 bases. CDR3 coding DNA: TGCAGTGCTAGAGATCATACGAGAATTGAAGCTTTCTTT. This codes for CSARDHTRIEAFF.

The rearrangement links TRBV6-5 to TRBJ1-2; the D gene is possibly TRBD1 (6 bases). V lost 6 bases and J lost 6, with 14 bases in between. Germline V CDR1 and CDR2: MNHEY, SVGAGI. The CDR3 consists of 13 residues. CDR3 nucleotides: TGTGCCAGCAGCACCGGGACAAGTAATGGCTACACCTTC. This gives the protein CASSTGTSNGYTF.

The chain uses TRBV7-9 and TRBJ2-7; D remains ambiguous. The germline V gene has CDR1 SEHNR and CDR2 FQNEAQ (reference sequence). The germline V and J ends were trimmed by 2 bases and 7 bases, with 9 bases remaining between them. This CDR3 region has 12 residues. CDR3 nucleotide sequence: TGTGCCAGCAGCTTATCGGTAATGGAGCAGTACTTC. Amino acid sequence: CASSLSVMEQYF.

The V call is TRBV7-6, the J call TRBJ1-5; 9 bases are a match to TRBD1. The CDR3 sequence is 13 residues long. V was clipped by 10 bases and J by 5 bases; unmatched bases: 6. CDR1 and CDR2 from the germline V gene are SGHVS and FNYEAQ. CDR3 DNA sequence: TGTGCCACCGGGGACAGGGTGGATCAGCCCCAGCATTTT. Protein: CATGDRVDQPQHF. The complete variable domain, with remaining parts taken from reference TRBV7-6 and TRBJ1-5, reads GAGVSQSPRYKVTKRGQDVALRCDPISGHVSLYWYRQALGQGPEFLTYFNYEAQQDKSGLPNDRFSAERPEGSISTLTIQRTEQRDSAMYRCATGDRVDQPQHFGDGTRLSIL.

This chain uses TRBV7-2 with TRBJ1-4; D not resolved. CDR1 SGHTA and CDR2 FQGNSA come from the germline V gene. The CDR3 length is 12 residues. Trimming removed 5 bases from V and 7 bases from J, with 8 bases in between. This CDR3 reads CASSREGEKLFF. The CDR3 DNA reads TGTGCCAGCAGCCGCGAGGGTGAAAAACTGTTTTTT.

The rearrangement joins TRBV20-1 to TRBJ2-7, with 10 bases lining up with TRBD1. CDR1 DFQATT and CDR2 SNEGSKA come from the germline V gene (reference sequence). CDR3 size: 13 residues. V shed 3 bases, J shed 2 bases, and the junction held 1 base outside the gene matches. The CDR3 here is CSARGQGPYEQYF. CDR3 bases: TGCAGTGCTAGGGGACAGGGGCCCTACGAGCAGTACTTC.

The chain is built from TRBV4-3 and TRBJ1-6, with D unresolved. Trimming removed 0 bases from V and 6 bases from J, with 9 bases in between. The CDR3 spans 15 residues. The germline V gene encodes CDR1 LGHNA and CDR2 YSLEER. The CDR3 coding sequence is TGCGCCAGCAGCCAAGAAGGGAGTTTTAATTCACCCCTCCACTTT. Translated: CASSQEGSFNSPLHF.

The J gene is TRBJ1-2, the V gene TRBV6-5; 8 bases match TRBD1. The J segment lost 7 bases and the V segment lost 0 bases, leaving 7 bases of the junction unmatched. The germline gives CDR1 MNHEY, CDR2 SVGAGI. This CDR3 spans 15 amino acids. The CDR3 bases are TGTGCCAGCAGTTACTCAGCAGGGGGCATCGGTGGCTACACCTTC. Its protein is CASSYSAGGIGGYTF.

This clonotype appeared a few times. This sequence joins TRBV9 and TRBJ1-2, with D maybe TRBD1 (6 bases). Germline V gene sequence: CDR1 SGDLS, CDR2 YYNGEE. Between the trimmed V and J ends, which lost 6 bases and 3 bases, there was a span of 9 bases. The CDR3 extends over 12 amino acids. The CDR3: CASTGADYGYTF. The DNA of the CDR3 is TGTGCCAGCACGGGGGCAGACTATGGCTACACCTTC.